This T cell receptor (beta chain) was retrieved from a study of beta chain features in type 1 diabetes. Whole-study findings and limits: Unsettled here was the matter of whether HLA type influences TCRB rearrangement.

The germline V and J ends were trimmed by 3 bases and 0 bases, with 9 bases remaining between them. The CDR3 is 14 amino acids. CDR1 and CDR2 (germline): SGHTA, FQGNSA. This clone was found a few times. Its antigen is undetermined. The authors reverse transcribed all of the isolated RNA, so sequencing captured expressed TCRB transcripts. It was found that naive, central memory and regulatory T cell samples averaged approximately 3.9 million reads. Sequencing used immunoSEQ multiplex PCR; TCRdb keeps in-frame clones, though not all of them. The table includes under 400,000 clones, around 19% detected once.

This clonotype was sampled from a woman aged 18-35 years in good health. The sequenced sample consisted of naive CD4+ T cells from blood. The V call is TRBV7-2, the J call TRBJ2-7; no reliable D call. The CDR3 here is CASSLQDGSYEQYF. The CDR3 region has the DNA TGTGCCAGCAGCTTGCAGGATGGCTCCTACGAGCAGTACTTC.